This entry is about one TCR beta chain. The data originate from a study of blood T cell repertoires in COVID-19. Study-level background: The United States, Italy and Spain supplied acute and convalescent COVID-19 samples.

Authors' methods: Reference gene primer amplification gave nucleated cell count estimates. Using immunoSEQ multiplex PCR, the repertoire was profiled, and TCRdb retains in-frame clones only, with some absent. D and trimming were read from the DNA, whereas the V and J calls and clone size are those reported in that table. The table lists 70,000 to 95,000 clones, approximately 80% of them singletons, with approximately 13% in the top ten. Germline-derived CDR1 and CDR2 are SGHDN and FVKESK. Germline trimming cut 1 base from V and 2 bases from J; bases unmatched to any gene: 5. The CDR3 is 17 residues long.

Input material: peripheral blood. The V gene is TRBV14, the J gene TRBJ2-5, with TRBD2 matching 12 bases. This TCR was sampled from a human donor in a cohort sampled during active COVID-19. The CDR3 DNA is TGTGCCAGCAGCCAAGGACGACTAGCGGGGGTACAAGAGACCCAGTACTTC. Translation: CASSQGRLAGVQETQYF.